This T cell receptor (beta chain) comes out of a study of radiotherapy plus CTLA-4 blockade in lung cancer. Whole-study context: There were objective responses in around 18% of patients, and roughly 32% had disease control. Study findings and constraints: The best predictor of response was reported to be early blood T cell clone dynamics, with interferon-beta. An expansion of tumor-derived TCR clones occurred in blood after radiotherapy plus ipilimumab.

Germline V gene sequence: CDR1 MDHEN, CDR2 SYDVKM. With 5 bases clipped from V and 6 bases from J, the junction kept 8 bases outside the gene matches. The CDR3 covers 15 residues. The assay was immunoSEQ multiplex PCR, and TCRdb's table has in-frame clones only and misses some. The table has about 97,000 clones, about four fifths seen once. Comments on this clone: The antigen remains undetermined.

The study treated chemo-refractory metastatic non-small-cell lung cancer patients with focal radiation plus ipilimumab CTLA-4 blockade. The sequences come from peripheral blood, collected from a patient treated with radiotherapy plus ipilimumab. The J gene is TRBJ1-5, the V gene TRBV28, with 9 bases identical to TRBD1. This sequence originates from a human donor with non-small cell lung cancer who had a partial response to radiotherapy plus ipilimumab. Some clones in this sample may be carry-over from other donors' samples. This CDR3 reads CASSVQGAWTQPQHF. In DNA, the CDR3 is TGTGCCAGCAGTGTACAGGGGGCTTGGACTCAGCCCCAGCATTTT.